Included here is one T cell receptor (beta chain) sequence, with context. The sample contains more than one DNA sequence encoding this CDR3. Assignment of participants to cohorts was predicated upon participant-reported clinical history. Here immunoSEQ multiplex PCR was the method, and the copy in TCRdb shows in-frame clones only, minus some. This table has 200,000 to 250,000 clones, 85% to 90% appearing once. CDR1 is LNHDA and CDR2 is SQIVND in the germline V gene (reference sequence). Losses at the gene ends were 6 bases for V and 0 bases for J; bases not matched to a gene: 13. This CDR3 spans 19 amino acids. The data were obtained in a study of blood T cell repertoires in COVID-19.

The TCR originated in a woman in her forties or fifties in a cohort exposed to, infected with or recovered from COVID-19 (not recorded which). V gene TRBV19 combines with J gene TRBJ2-1; 11 bases align to TRBD2. Sequencing was carried out using PBMCs or T cells enriched from blood (not recorded which). CDR3 DNA sequence: TGTGCCAGTAGCCCCTCCGGGACTAGCGGAGCCAGCTCCTACAATGAGCAGTTCTTC. It yields the protein CASSPSGTSGASSYNEQFF.